What follows describes a single T cell receptor (beta chain). Its antigen is undetermined. The germline gene is not matched at one end of the junction; a read error may be the cause. This sample is drawn from a study of CD8+ T cells in alopecia areata. The CDR3 length is 13 residues. Germline V lookup: CDR1 MNHNS, CDR2 SASEGT. Sorted populations comprised CD4+ and CD8+ T cells obtained from PBMCs. Study outcomes and limitations: Researchers reported that TCR sharing among patients proved less clear than in mice, possibly HLA-linked.

Once RNA had been extracted, it was reverse transcribed into cDNA to act as the sequencing template. This table comes from immunoSEQ multiplex PCR, and its TCRdb copy is limited to in-frame clones, with some not included. The table includes around 50,000 clones, around 96% detected once. The rearrangement links TRBV6-1 to TRBJ1-3; unclear D gene. The TCR originated in a human donor with alopecia areata. Sequenced here: CD8+ T cells sorted from blood, sampled at week 0. The CDR3 nucleotides are TGTGCCAGCAGTGAGCTCTCTAGAAACACCATATATTTT. This sequence encodes CASSELSRNTIYF.